The 12 T cell receptor beta chains below were found in one sample sequenced in a study of T cell repertoires in cytomegalovirus infection. TCRdb reprocessed the reads via MiXCR and lists one record per CDR3 protein. The sample has 20,000 to 25,000 distinct CDR3 sequences; about 40% are singletons. What these receptors recognize is not known. Sequenced material: CD8+ T cells from cultured PBMCs, taken from culture after CMV antigen stimulation. Receptor source: a human donor in good health (CMV status not recorded). Some clones in this sample may be carry-over from other donors' samples.

This clonotype was seen more than once but under ten times. Written as DNA, the CDR3 is TGTGCCAGCAGTTACCAATGGACAGGGGGTGGCCTTAAAGACATTCAGTACTTC. Translation: CASSYQWTGGGLKDIQYF. V usage is TRBV6-5 and J usage is TRBJ2-4; 10 nucleotides agree with TRBD1. This CDR3 region has 18 residues. V trimming: 2 bases; J trimming: 8 bases; junction bases outside the gene matches: 15. The germline V gene has CDR1 MNHEY and CDR2 SVGAGI.

This clonotype showed up many times. The rearrangement uses TRBV27 and TRBJ1-5; D ambiguous. Germline V gene data show CDR1 as MNHEY and CDR2 as SMNVEV (reference sequence). V lost 5 bases and J lost 0, with 11 bases in between. This CDR3 contains 15 residues. The DNA for the CDR3 is TGTGCCAGCAGTCCCCGGGGTTATAGCAATCAGCCCCAGCATTTT. The encoded protein is CASSPRGYSNQPQHF.

The chain uses TRBV6-2 or TRBV6-3 and TRBJ2-1; 8 bases fit TRBD2. After removal of 0 bases from V and 0 bases from J, the junction contained 7 bases not matched to a gene. In germline, CDR1 is MNHEY, CDR2 SVGEGT. The CDR3 extends over 18 amino acids. CDR3 sequence reads: CASSYSETSVSSYNEQFF. The DNA for the CDR3 is TGTGCCAGCAGTTACTCGGAGACTAGCGTGAGCTCCTACAATGAGCAGTTCTTC.

The rearrangement links TRBV19 to TRBJ2-7; TRBD1 agrees at 11 bases. The CDR3 loop spans 15 amino acids. V lost 5 bases and J lost 1; bases outside the gene matches: 4. Per germline, CDR1 LNHDA and CDR2 SQIVND (reference sequence). The CDR3 nucleotides read TGTGCCAGTAGTCCCGGACAGGGGGCATCCTACGAGCAGTACTTC. This codes for CASSPGQGASYEQYF.

This chain links TRBV6-6 with TRBJ2-1, with TRBD2 matching 13 bases. V gave up 5 bases and J gave up 10 bases; unmatched junction bases: 5. In germline, CDR1 is MNHNY, CDR2 SVGAGI (reference sequence). CDR3 length: 14 amino acids. The CDR3 DNA follows: TGTGCCAGCAGTCCGGGGACTAGCGGGGTCGAGCAGTTCTTC. It is translated as CASSPGTSGVEQFF.

The genes are TRBV3-1 and TRBJ2-7; D remains unclear. Looked up from germline, CDR1 is LGHDT and CDR2 is YNNKEL (reference sequence). The CDR3 has 12 amino acids. V was trimmed by 3 bases and J by 0 bases, leaving 3 bases between them. CDR3 amino acids: CASSHFSYEQYF. In DNA form, the CDR3 reads TGTGCCAGCAGCCATTTCTCCTACGAGCAGTACTTC.

The rearrangement uses TRBV12-3 or TRBV12-4 and TRBJ1-1; D possibly corresponds to TRBD1 (5 bases). V was shortened by 5 bases and J by 1 base, with 11 bases between the two germline ends. The CDR3 has 14 residues. The CDR3 bases are TGTGCCAGCAGTGCGGGACCGACGAACACTGAAGCTTTCTTT. As protein: CASSAGPTNTEAFF.

This chain links TRBV7-2 with TRBJ2-2; TRBD2 might be the D (5 bases). The CDR3 loop spans 14 amino acids. The V gene's germline CDR1 is SGHTA and CDR2 FQGNSA. V was pared by 11 bases and J by 5 bases, with 18 bases between. The CDR3 sequence: CACGLSIGTGELFF. CDR3 nucleotides: TGTGCCTGCGGACTGAGCATCGGGACCGGGGAGCTGTTTTTT.

The rearrangement joins TRBV20-1 to TRBJ2-5; 8 bases fit TRBD2. V was pared by 6 bases and J by 5 bases, with 2 bases of the junction left unmatched. The CDR3 runs 11 residues. Germline V lookup: CDR1 DFQATT, CDR2 SNEGSKA (reference sequence). CDR3 in DNA: TGCAGTGCCCGGGAGGGGGAGACCCAGTACTTC. Encoded protein: CSAREGETQYF.

This clonotype occurred once. This sequence joins TRBV15 and TRBJ2-6, with 7 positions matching TRBD1. The CDR3 loop spans 18 amino acids. Germline V gene data show CDR1 as LNHNV and CDR2 as YYDKDF (reference sequence). With V trimmed by 5 bases and J by 0 bases, 10 bases remained unmatched. The CDR3 nucleotides are TGTGCCACCAGCGCCACCGGGACAGCGCTCTCTGGGGCCAACGTCCTGACTTTC. As protein: CATSATGTALSGANVLTF.

This chain links TRBV5-6 with TRBJ1-2; TRBD1 matches 12 bases. The CDR3 extends over 15 amino acids. CDR1 and CDR2 from the germline V gene are SGHDT and YYEEEE. J was trimmed by 7 bases and V by 1 base; bases with no gene match: 5. Here the CDR3 DNA reads TGTGCCAGCAGCTTGCAGGGGACAGGGGGCCTTGGCTACACCTTC. Translating it yields CASSLQGTGGLGYTF.

This sequence joins TRBV30 and TRBJ1-1, with D tentatively TRBD1 (6 bases). Looked up from germline, CDR1 is GTSNPN and CDR2 is SVGIG (reference sequence). The CDR3 contains 14 residues. V lost 4 bases and J 1 base, leaving 13 bases between the germline ends. This CDR3 reads CAWIHRGTNTEAFF. The CDR3, as DNA: TGTGCCTGGATCCATAGGGGGACGAACACTGAAGCTTTCTTT. Drawing the rest from reference TRBV30 and TRBJ1-1, the complete variable domain is SQTIHQWPATLVQPVGSPLSLECTVEGTSNPNLYWYRQAAGRGLQLLFYSVGIGQISSEVPQNLSASRPQDRQFILSSKKLLLSDSGFYLCAWIHRGTNTEAFFGQGTRLTVV.